What follows describes a single TCR beta chain. These data come from a study of blood T cell repertoires in COVID-19. Study information: The analysed material was cDNA or gDNA that came from T cells, B-cell-depleted T cells, or PBMCs.

Only in-frame clones appear in the TCRdb table, and some are missing; sequencing was by immunoSEQ multiplex PCR. The repertoire consists of over 200,000 clones, with 75% to 90% occurring once and the leading ten covering around 4.8%. The receptor was isolated from a middle-aged woman with acute or convalescent COVID-19. The sequenced material came from peripheral blood.

The CDR3 loop is CSVADRKNTEAFF. The CDR3 DNA sequence: TGCAGCGTTGCGGACAGAAAGAACACTGAAGCTTTCTTT. This chain joins TRBV29-1 and TRBJ1-1; maybe TRBD1 (6 bases). V dropped 4 bases and J dropped 1 base, with 10 bases sitting between them. Germline assignment: CDR1 SQVTM and CDR2 ANQGSEA. This CDR3 has 13 residues.